These 12 T cell receptor beta chains came from one sample sequenced in a study of blood T cells in healthy people across ages. A sample-barcoded 5' primer and a J-beta primer mix were used in a second PCR of roughly 6 to 11 cycles. TCRdb recomputed calls from the 5' RACE reads with MiXCR, one row per CDR3 protein. The sample shows some 800,000 distinct CDR3 sequences, around two fifths of them seen only once. What was sequenced was blood. The receptors come from a man aged 55-75 years in good health.

This clonotype occurred a few times. This sequence joins TRBV7-9 and TRBJ2-7, with a tentative D call TRBD1 (5 bases). Trimming removed 2 bases from V and 5 bases from J, with 10 bases in between. CDR1 is SEHNR, CDR2 FQNEAQ, per germline (reference sequence). The CDR3 runs to 13 residues. Here the CDR3 reads CASSLNRPHEQYF. CDR3 in DNA: TGTGCCAGCAGCTTAAACAGGCCCCACGAGCAGTACTTC.

Here the CDR3 DNA reads TGTGCCACCAGTGCGGCAGAGCCACGTCCTAATCAGCCCCAGCATTTT. Translated, it gives CATSAAEPRPNQPQHF. This sequence joins TRBV24-1 and TRBJ1-5; D not certain. V lost 5 bases and J 4 bases, leaving 17 bases between the germline ends. Germline-derived CDR1 and CDR2 are KGHDR and SFDVKD. The CDR3 consists of 16 residues.

The chain has TRBV7-9 and TRBJ1-2, with TRBD1 matching 9 bases. Germline CDR1 SEHNR, CDR2 FQNEAQ (reference sequence). The CDR3 runs to 17 residues. Trimming removed 5 bases from V and 8 bases from J; junction bases left unmatched: 18. CDR3 sequence: CASSPVGTGPIQTGYTF. The CDR3 DNA follows: TGTGCCAGCAGCCCAGTAGGGACAGGGCCGATTCAAACCGGCTACACCTTC.

The chain recombines TRBV5-6 with TRBJ2-3, with D unclear. Trimming took 4 bases from V and 0 from J, leaving 15 bases between them. The germline V gene has CDR1 SGHDT and CDR2 YYEEEE. This CDR3 is built from 16 residues. The CDR3 loop reads CASSVQAAPSTDTQYF. As DNA, the CDR3 is TGTGCCAGCAGCGTCCAGGCTGCCCCTAGCACAGATACGCAGTATTTT.

This chain connects TRBV20-1 to TRBJ2-7; possible D gene TRBD2, 5 bases. CDR3 length: 14 residues. Germline V gene data show CDR1 as DFQATT and CDR2 as SNEGSKA (reference sequence). Trimming took off 3 bases at V and 3 bases at J, with 15 bases between the two ends. The chain's CDR3 is CSASLAGGNYEQYF. The CDR3 nucleotides read TGCAGTGCTAGTCTGGCAGGAGGAAACTACGAGCAGTACTTC.

This chain connects TRBV6-2 or TRBV6-3 to TRBJ2-7; possibly TRBD2 for D (5 bases). CDR1 is MNHEY, CDR2 SVGEGT, per germline. The CDR3 is 14 residues long. V lost 8 bases and J 5 bases, leaving 19 bases between the germline ends. CDR3 amino acids: CASSLRLPRHEQYF. In DNA form, the CDR3 reads TGTGCCAGCTCCCTCCGACTACCTCGCCACGAGCAGTACTTC.

The chain combines TRBV24-1 with TRBJ2-3; 10 positions match TRBD2. CDR3 size: 17 residues. The V and J ends lost 2 bases and 0 bases, in that order; junction bases with no gene match: 4. The germline CDR1 and CDR2 sequences are KGHDR and SFDVKD. CDR3 sequence (DNA): TGTGCCACCAGTGATTCTAGCGGGGGCCTAAGCACAGATACGCAGTATTTT. Translated: CATSDSSGGLSTDTQYF.

The V call is TRBV9, the J call TRBJ2-2, with D perhaps given as TRBD1 or TRBD2 (6 bases each). Trimming pared 4 bases from V and 0 bases from J, leaving 10 bases between. The germline V gene encodes CDR1 SGDLS and CDR2 YYNGEE. The CDR3 is 15 residues long. The CDR3 spells CASSFRGPNTGELFF. For the CDR3, the DNA is TGTGCCAGCAGCTTCCGGGGGCCGAACACCGGGGAGCTGTTTTTT.

This sequence joins TRBV7-2 and TRBJ1-6, with D unresolved. CDR3 size: 15 residues. The V end lost 3 bases, the J end lost 7 bases, and 13 bases lay between the germline ends. Germline lookup yields CDR1 SGHTA and CDR2 FQGNSA. The CDR3 spells CASSFRAGVNSPLHF. For the CDR3, the DNA is TGTGCCAGCAGCTTTCGCGCCGGGGTAAATTCACCCCTCCACTTT.

This clonotype occurred many times. This rearrangement joins TRBV6-2 or TRBV6-3 to TRBJ2-7; D call uncertain. Per the germline V gene, CDR1 is MNHEY and CDR2 is SVGEGT. Trimming took 6 bases from V and 1 from J, leaving 13 bases between them. The CDR3 runs to 14 residues. CDR3 bases: TGTGCCAGCAGAAGAACCTCGAATTCCTACGAGCAGTACTTC. As protein: CASRRTSNSYEQYF.

The rearrangement links TRBV28 to TRBJ2-7; D uncertain. V was pared by 5 bases and J by 3 bases, with 8 bases between. CDR1 and CDR2 (germline): MDHEN, SYDVKM. This CDR3 comprises 12 residues. CDR3 protein: CASSIPSYEQYF. For the CDR3, the DNA is TGTGCCAGCAGTATCCCAAGCTACGAGCAGTACTTC. Using reference TRBV28 and TRBJ2-7 for the parts outside the CDR3, the full variable domain is DVKVTQSSRYLVKRTGEKVFLECVQDMDHENMFWYRQDPGLGLRLIYFSYDVKMKEKGDIPEGYSVSREKKERFSLILESASTNQTSMYLCASSIPSYEQYFGPGTRLTVT.

This sequence joins TRBV12-3 or TRBV12-4 and TRBJ2-5; 9 bases agree with TRBD1. This CDR3 spans 17 amino acids. V lost 4 bases to trimming and J lost 2 bases; unmatched junction nucleotides: 11. The CDR3 sequence: CASSSTSGTGLQETQYF. The DNA for the CDR3 is TGTGCCAGCAGTTCGACCTCCGGGACAGGGCTACAAGAGACCCAGTACTTC.